This T cell receptor beta chain appears in the sequencing data of a study of Ad26.COV2.S vaccination and SARS-CoV-2 variants. The wider study: Trial arm assignment for the donor was COV1001 Ad26.COV2.S. Participants got Ad26.COV2.S intramuscularly, once or twice 56 days apart.

The sample's treatment: 19 received Ad26.COV2.S at low or high dose, single or two shots; 5 received placebo; per-sample allocation not given. After the first vaccine or placebo injection, samples were drawn on day 63. An Ad26 vector expressing Wuhan-strain SARS-CoV-2 spike constituted the vaccine. Clones were sequenced by immunoSEQ multiplex PCR, and TCRdb holds only the in-frame ones, with some missing. Of 440,000 or so clones in the sample, 80% to 90% are singletons; the top ten hold about 1.5%. The CDR3 sequence is 14 residues long. Trimming at V came to 3 bases and at J to 1 base, leaving 1 base not matched to a gene. Germline-derived CDR1 and CDR2 are SEHNR and FQNEAQ (reference sequence).

The V and J genes are TRBV7-9 and TRBJ2-7; 9 positions match TRBD1. This TCR was recovered from a person aged 18-60 years who received the Ad26.COV2.S COVID-19 vaccine or a placebo. Sequencing used peripheral blood, obtained in a trial of Ad26.COV2.S vaccine versus placebo. CDR3 in DNA: TGTGCCAGCAGCTTCGGGACAGGGTCCTACGAGCAGTACTTC. It encodes CASSFGTGSYEQYF. Combining the CDR3 with reference TRBV7-9 and TRBJ2-7 gives the whole variable domain DTGVSQNPRHKITKRGQNVTFRCDPISEHNRLYWYRQTLGQGPEFLTYFQNEAQLEKSRLLSDRFSAERPKGSFSTLEIQRTEQGDSAMYLCASSFGTGSYEQYFGPGTRLTVT.